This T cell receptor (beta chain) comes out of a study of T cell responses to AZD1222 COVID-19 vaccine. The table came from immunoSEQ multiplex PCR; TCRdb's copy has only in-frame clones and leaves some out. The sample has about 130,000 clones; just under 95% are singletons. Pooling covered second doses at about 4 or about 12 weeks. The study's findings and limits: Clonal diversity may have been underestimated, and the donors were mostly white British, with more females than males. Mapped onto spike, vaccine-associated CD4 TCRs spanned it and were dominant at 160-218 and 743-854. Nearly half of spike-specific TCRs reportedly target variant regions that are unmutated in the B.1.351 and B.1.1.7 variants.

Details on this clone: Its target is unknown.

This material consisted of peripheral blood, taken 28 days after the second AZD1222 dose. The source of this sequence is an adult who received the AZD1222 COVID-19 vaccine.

For the CDR3, the DNA is TGTGCCAGCAGCCAACTCTCCACCGGGGAGCTGTTTTTT. It is translated as CASSQLSTGELFF. The chain is built from TRBV3-1 (or the pseudogene TRBV3-2) and TRBJ2-2; no clear D. Looked up from germline, CDR1 is LGHDT and CDR2 is YNNKEL (reference sequence). The V end was cut by 2 bases, the J end by 4 bases, with 5 bases between. The CDR3 covers 13 residues.